This entry lists 14 T cell receptor beta chains sequenced from one sample in a study of blood T cells in healthy people across ages. The authors ran a second PCR of 7 to 11 cycles using a sample-barcoded 5' primer and a J-beta primer mix. TCRdb reprocessed the 5' RACE reads with MiXCR, giving one entry per CDR3 protein. The profile covers about 1.8 million distinct CDR3 sequences, with roughly 49% appearing a single time and around 2.1% taken by the ten largest. The sample comprised blood. The receptors stem from a woman in her 40s in good health.

The table lists this clonotype with a few counts. The J gene is TRBJ2-3, the V gene TRBV13; TRBD2 aligns across 13 bases. CDR1 and CDR2 (germline): PRHDT, FYEKMQ (reference sequence). The CDR3 extends over 16 amino acids. The J segment lost 4 bases and the V segment lost 0 bases, leaving 1 base of the junction unmatched. The chain's CDR3 is CASSLGGLAGPDTQYF. Here the CDR3 DNA reads TGTGCCAGCAGCTTAGGGGGACTAGCGGGGCCAGATACGCAGTATTTT.

The rearrangement uses TRBV20-1 and TRBJ2-4, with 9 bases aligning to TRBD1. TRBJ2-7 matches the DNA end more closely, so the J call is doubtful. From germline, CDR1 is DFQATT and CDR2 SNEGSKA (reference sequence). The CDR3 is 14 residues long. CDR3 amino acids: CSAGSGTGRYEQYF. In DNA, the CDR3 is TGCAGTGCGGGTTCCGGGACAGGGCGATACGAGCAGTACTTC.

The chain joins TRBV29-1 to TRBJ2-3; TRBD2 aligns across 7 bases. Germline CDR1 and CDR2: SQVTM and ANQGSEA. The length of the CDR3 is 17 residues. Trimming cost V 0 bases and J 2 bases; bases outside gene matches: 11. CDR3 DNA: TGCAGCGTTGAAGATCTTCAGGAGCGGGGCCTCACAGATACGCAGTATTTT. Protein sequence: CSVEDLQERGLTDTQYF.

The chain links TRBV12-3 or TRBV12-4 to TRBJ2-5; TRBD2 might be the D (6 bases). Trimming took off 6 bases at V and 6 bases at J, with 14 bases between the two ends. CDR3 length: 13 residues. Here the CDR3 reads CASRRLGRKTQYF. The CDR3 nucleotides are TGTGCCAGCAGACGACTAGGGCGGAAGACCCAGTACTTC.

The chain links TRBV7-3 to TRBJ2-3; D not resolved. This CDR3 comprises 16 residues. CDR1 and CDR2 (germline): SGHTA, FQGTGA. The V end was cut by 2 bases, the J end by 1 base, with 13 bases between. The CDR3 region has the DNA TGTGCCAGCAGCTTAGTCTCGGGCTTTGGCACAGATACGCAGTATTTT. It encodes CASSLVSGFGTDTQYF.

The rearrangement uses TRBV6-6 and TRBJ1-5; TRBD1 matches 9 bases. Germline CDR1 is MNHNY and CDR2 is SVGAGI (reference sequence). V was pared by 5 bases and J by 2 bases, with 10 bases of the junction left unmatched. This CDR3 comprises 17 residues. The CDR3, as DNA: TGTGCCAGCAGTCGCGGGACAGGGCAAGTTGGCAATCAGCCCCAGCATTTT. Protein sequence: CASSRGTGQVGNQPQHF.

This clonotype was counted between two and nine times. V is TRBV6-5 and J is TRBJ2-6; TRBD1 might be the D (5 bases). V was cut by 6 bases and J by 0 bases, with 15 bases left in between. Per the germline V gene, CDR1 is MNHEY and CDR2 is SVGAGI. The CDR3 has 17 residues. DNA for the CDR3: TGTGCCAGCAGCTACAAATGGGGCCACTCTGGGGCCAACGTCCTGACTTTC. Translation gives CASSYKWGHSGANVLTF.

The V gene is TRBV3-1, the J gene TRBJ1-2; 8 bases line up with TRBD1. CDR3 size: 15 residues. V gave up 6 bases and J gave up 5 bases; unmatched junction bases: 11. The germline CDR1 and CDR2 sequences are LGHDT and YNNKEL (reference sequence). CDR3 loop: CASSFQGARRYGYTF. CDR3 nucleotides: TGTGCCAGCAGTTTTCAGGGGGCCCGAAGGTATGGCTACACCTTC.

This clonotype was detected a few times. The V gene is TRBV6-2 or TRBV6-3, the J gene TRBJ1-2, with 10 bases matching TRBD1. The V segment lost 3 bases and the J segment 6 bases; nucleotides outside the gene matches: 4. CDR1 and CDR2 from the germline V gene are MNHEY and SVGEGT. This CDR3 is built from 14 residues. CDR3 protein: CASSYSGQGNGYTF. The CDR3 DNA follows: TGTGCCAGCAGTTATTCGGGACAGGGGAATGGCTACACCTTC.

This clonotype was seen only once. V and J are TRBV27 and TRBJ1-5; D remains unclear. Trimming took off 8 bases at V and 3 bases at J, with 17 bases between the two ends. From germline, CDR1 is MNHEY and CDR2 SMNVEV (reference sequence). This CDR3 comprises 15 residues. The CDR3 DNA follows: TGTGCCAGCGGGTCGACGGACTTCGTCAATCAGCCCCAGCATTTT. This encodes CASGSTDFVNQPQHF.

The rearrangement uses TRBV11-2 and TRBJ2-3; TRBD1 matches at 8 bases. The CDR3 has 16 amino acids. V shed 4 bases and J 4 bases; nucleotides not matched to a gene: 10. From germline, CDR1 is SGHAT and CDR2 FQNNGV. The CDR3 region has the DNA TGTGCCAGCAGCTCGAGGGACAGGAATGCGGCAGATACGCAGTATTTT. Its protein product is CASSSRDRNAADTQYF.

This clonotype was seen a handful of times. This chain connects TRBV7-9 to TRBJ2-1, with TRBD2 as a possible D gene (6 bases). With 5 bases removed from V and 10 bases from J, the gap between germline ends came to 9 bases. CDR1 and CDR2 from the germline V gene are SEHNR and FQNEAQ (reference sequence). The CDR3 length is 11 residues. CDR3 DNA: TGTGCCAGCAGCACCGGGAGAGAGCAGTTCTTC. This gives the protein CASSTGREQFF. The full variable domain, rest sourced from reference TRBV7-9 and TRBJ2-1, is DTGVSQNPRHKITKRGQNVTFRCDPISEHNRLYWYRQTLGQGPEFLTYFQNEAQLEKSRLLSDRFSAERPKGSFSTLEIQRTEQGDSAMYLCASSTGREQFFGPGTRLTVL.

The V and J genes are TRBV20-1 and TRBJ2-3; 7 positions match TRBD1. The CDR3 contains 16 residues. V dropped 5 bases and J dropped 0; count of bases not matched to a gene: 11. CDR1 and CDR2 from the germline V gene are DFQATT and SNEGSKA (reference sequence). For the CDR3, the DNA is TGCAGTGCTCCAAACAGGGGCCCCCTCAGCACAGATACGCAGTATTTT. Its translation: CSAPNRGPLSTDTQYF.

A few counts support this clonotype. The chain recombines TRBV6-2 or TRBV6-3 with TRBJ2-5; either TRBD1 or TRBD2 may fit D (5 bases each). V was pared by 0 bases and J by 2 bases, with 16 bases between. There are 17 residues in the CDR3. In germline, CDR1 is MNHEY, CDR2 SVGEGT. Written as DNA, the CDR3 is TGTGCCAGCAGTTACTCGAAAGTGGGACGGCGACAAGAGACCCAGTACTTC. Encoded protein: CASSYSKVGRRQETQYF.